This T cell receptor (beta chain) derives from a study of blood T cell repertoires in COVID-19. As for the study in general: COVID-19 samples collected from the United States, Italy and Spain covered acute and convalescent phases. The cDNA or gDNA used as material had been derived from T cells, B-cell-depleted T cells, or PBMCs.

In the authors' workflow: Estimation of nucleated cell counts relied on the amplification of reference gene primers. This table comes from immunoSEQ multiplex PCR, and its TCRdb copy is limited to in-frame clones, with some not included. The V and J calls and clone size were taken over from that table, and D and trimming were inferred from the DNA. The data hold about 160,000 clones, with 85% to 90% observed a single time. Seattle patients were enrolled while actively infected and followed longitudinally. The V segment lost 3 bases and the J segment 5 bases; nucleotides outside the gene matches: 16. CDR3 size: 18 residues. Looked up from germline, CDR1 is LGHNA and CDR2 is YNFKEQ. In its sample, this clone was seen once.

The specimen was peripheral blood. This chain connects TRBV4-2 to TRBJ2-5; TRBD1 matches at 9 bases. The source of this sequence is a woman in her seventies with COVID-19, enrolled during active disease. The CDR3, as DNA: TGTGCCAGCAGCCAGGGTATTGGGTTACGGGACAGGGTGGAGACCCAGTACTTC. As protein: CASSQGIGLRDRVETQYF.